These 28 T cell receptor beta chains were sequenced from one sample in a study of T cell repertoires in cytomegalovirus infection. TCRdb itself ran the reads through MiXCR, one entry per CDR3 protein. The sample has approximately 1,000,000 distinct CDR3 sequences, 25% to 40% seen once. Antigen specificity for these receptors is unknown. Specimen: cultured CD8+ T cells from PBMCs, collected from culture after CMV antigen stimulation. The receptors were sampled from a human donor in good health (CMV status not recorded). Some clones in this sample may be carry-over from other donors' samples.

This chain connects TRBV7-9 to TRBJ2-1; 11 bases fit TRBD2. Trimming removed 5 bases from V and 11 bases from J; junction bases left unmatched: 11. The CDR3 sequence is 15 residues long. Germline lookup yields CDR1 SEHNR and CDR2 FQNEAQ (reference sequence). CDR3 amino acids: CASSRGTSGPLKQFF. CDR3 in DNA: TGTGCCAGCAGCCGGGGGACTAGCGGACCCTTAAAGCAGTTCTTC.

The chain couples TRBV7-9 to TRBJ1-1; 7 bases map to TRBD1. Trimming cost V 4 bases and J 5 bases; bases outside gene matches: 10. Germline V gives CDR1 SEHNR, CDR2 FQNEAQ (reference sequence). This CDR3 spans 15 amino acids. The CDR3 nucleotides are TGTGCCAGCAGCTCGCCGGGACAGCAGTGGACTGAAGCTTTCTTT. This sequence encodes CASSSPGQQWTEAFF.

About this clonotype: Germline is not matched at one junction end, which may reflect a read error. The chain links TRBV7-9 to TRBJ2-1; D may correspond to TRBD1 or TRBD2 (5 bases each). From germline, CDR1 is SEHNR and CDR2 FQNEAQ (reference sequence). The CDR3 extends over 12 amino acids. This CDR3 is CASSLFGDASVF. Written as DNA, the CDR3 is TGTGCCAGCAGCTTATTTGGGGACGCCTCGGTCTTC. Using reference TRBV7-9 and TRBJ2-1 for the parts outside the CDR3, the full variable domain is DTGVSQNPRHKITKRGQNVTFRCDPISEHNRLYWYRQTLGQGPEFLTYFQNEAQLEKSRLLSDRFSAERPKGSFSTLEIQRTEQGDSAMYLCASSLFGDASVFGPGTRLTVL.

The chain links TRBV27 to TRBJ2-7, with D possibly TRBD1 on 6 matching bases. Trimming took off 6 bases at V and 2 bases at J, with 14 bases between the two ends. Germline V gene data show CDR1 as MNHEY and CDR2 as SMNVEV (reference sequence). This CDR3 has 14 amino acids. As DNA, the CDR3 is TGTGCCAGCAGCCGGGACACTTACCCCTACGAGCAGTACGTC. Translation gives CASSRDTYPYEQYV.

This clonotype was detected ten times or more. V and J are TRBV7-2 and TRBJ1-6; 7 nucleotides agree with TRBD1. CDR1 and CDR2 (germline): SGHTA, FQGNSA. V gave up 6 bases and J gave up 6 bases; unmatched junction bases: 5. The CDR3 has 14 amino acids. The CDR3 region is CASRSRDSNSPLHF. For the CDR3, the DNA is TGTGCCAGCAGATCCCGGGACAGTAATTCACCCCTCCACTTT.

The chain carries TRBV6-1 and TRBJ2-3; 11 nucleotides line up with TRBD2. This CDR3 spans 15 amino acids. V lost 1 base and J lost 4; bases outside the gene matches: 1. The germline CDR1 and CDR2 sequences are MNHNS and SASEGT. The CDR3 DNA reads as TGTGCCAGCAGTGAAGTACTAGCGGGGGCAGATACGCAGTATTTT. Translated, it gives CASSEVLAGADTQYF.

The count of this clonotype is one. The CDR3, as DNA: TGTGCCATCTCTTCGGGTAGAGACACTGAAGCTTTCTTT. Its translation is CAISSGRDTEAFF. V is TRBV10-3 and J is TRBJ1-1, with D unclear. CDR3 length: 13 residues. The V and J ends lost 8 bases and 3 bases respectively, with 13 bases between them. CDR1 is ENHRY and CDR2 is SYGVKD in the germline V gene.

This clonotype occurred once. This sequence joins TRBV6-6 and TRBJ2-7; 7 bases are a match to TRBD1. V lost 2 bases, J lost 5 bases, and 9 bases stayed unmatched. Per germline, CDR1 MNHNY and CDR2 SVGAGI (reference sequence). The CDR3 length is 15 residues. The CDR3 sequence: CASSYNQGQWNEQYF. Here the CDR3 DNA reads TGTGCCAGCAGTTACAACCAGGGACAGTGGAACGAGCAGTACTTC.

V gene TRBV29-1 combines with J gene TRBJ1-1; D not resolved. V dropped 1 base and J dropped 0 bases, with 12 bases sitting between them. This CDR3 has 15 amino acids. Germline V CDR1 and CDR2: SQVTM, ANQGSEA. The CDR3 spells CSVEVRRRLNTEAFF. The CDR3, as DNA: TGCAGCGTTGAAGTAAGAAGGCGGTTGAACACTGAAGCTTTCTTT.

Only a few counts were recorded for this clonotype. The rearrangement joins TRBV7-6 to TRBJ2-1; possible D gene TRBD1, 5 bases. The CDR3 is made up of 14 amino acids. The germline CDR1 and CDR2 sequences are SGHVS and FNYEAQ. The germline V and J ends were trimmed by 1 base and 6 bases, with 10 bases remaining between them. CDR3 in amino acids: CASSLVAGPNEQFF. DNA for the CDR3: TGTGCCAGCAGCTTAGTCGCAGGGCCCAATGAGCAGTTCTTC.

A word on this clonotype: This may arise from a read error, as a much more abundant clone is one base away. This chain uses TRBV7-6 with TRBJ2-5, with 7 bases fitting TRBD2. The CDR3 has 14 amino acids. The ends lost 8 bases at V and 2 bases at J; junction bases unmatched: 8. Germline values: CDR1 SGHVS, CDR2 FNYEAQ. CDR3 in DNA: TGTGCCAGCGACCCAGTGCGGGGGCAAGAGACCCAGTACTTC. As protein: CASDPVRGQETQYF.

This clonotype has more than one count but fewer than ten. The V gene is TRBV7-4, the J gene TRBJ2-1; D remains unclear. Germline V lookup: CDR1 SGHVT, CDR2 SQSDAQ. Trimming pared 1 base from V and 10 bases from J, leaving 11 bases between. This CDR3 spans 13 amino acids. CDR3 amino acids: CASSLVLPTEQFF. The CDR3 DNA follows: TGTGCCAGCAGCTTAGTATTACCGACAGAGCAGTTCTTC.

This chain connects TRBV6-1 to TRBJ2-7; D is ambiguous. In germline, CDR1 is MNHNS, CDR2 SASEGT. Trimming shortened V by 0 bases and J by 4 bases, and 7 bases separated the two germline ends. The CDR3 covers 13 residues. This chain's CDR3 is CASSEAAQYEQYF. In DNA form, the CDR3 reads TGTGCCAGCAGTGAAGCAGCACAGTACGAGCAGTACTTC.

The CDR3 here is CASSDTGREAFF. The CDR3 DNA reads as TGTGCCAGCAGTGATACAGGGAGGGAAGCTTTCTTT. V and J are TRBV7-9 and TRBJ1-1; weak D call: TRBD1 (6 bases). V dropped 6 bases and J dropped 8 bases, with 13 bases sitting between them. Per germline, CDR1 SEHNR and CDR2 FQNEAQ (reference sequence). CDR3 size: 12 residues.

The rearrangement links TRBV5-5 to TRBJ2-7; possible D gene TRBD1, 5 bases. The CDR3 is 12 amino acids. Trimming cost V 3 bases and J 10 bases, with 14 bases left between them. CDR1 and CDR2 (germline): SGHKS, YYEKEE (reference sequence). This chain's CDR3 is CASSSVDGAQYF. The DNA for the CDR3 is TGTGCCAGCAGCTCGGTGGATGGGGCACAGTACTTC.

This clonotype was counted at least ten times. The chain joins TRBV7-2 to TRBJ1-4, with D tentatively TRBD1 (5 bases). The CDR3 sequence is 17 residues long. Germline values: CDR1 SGHTA, CDR2 FQGNSA. V was trimmed by 6 bases and J by 1 base, leaving 18 bases between them. CDR3 residues: CASSLTGPSITNEKLFF. Here the CDR3 DNA reads TGTGCCAGCAGTCTTACGGGGCCTTCGATAACTAATGAAAAACTGTTTTTT.

The chain links TRBV12-3 or TRBV12-4 to TRBJ2-7; D not certain. The germline V and J ends were trimmed by 5 bases and 5 bases, with 7 bases remaining between them. The CDR3 length is 11 residues. This CDR3 is CASSELNEQYF. The CDR3 bases are TGTGCCAGCAGTGAACTCAACGAGCAGTACTTC.

The rearrangement joins TRBV28 to TRBJ1-1, with D possibly matching TRBD1 (5 bases). Trimming pared 2 bases from V and 5 bases from J, leaving 15 bases between. Germline lookup yields CDR1 MDHEN and CDR2 SYDVKM. The CDR3 extends over 15 amino acids. The CDR3: CASSLRPGGRTEAFF. The CDR3 DNA reads TGTGCCAGCAGTTTACGCCCCGGGGGAAGGACTGAAGCTTTCTTT.

V gene TRBV19 combines with J gene TRBJ1-3; no reliable D call. This CDR3 is built from 15 residues. V gave up 3 bases and J gave up 0 bases, with 9 bases separating them. Germline V lookup: CDR1 LNHDA, CDR2 SQIVND (reference sequence). CDR3 nucleotide sequence: TGTGCCAGTAGTATTCTTCGGGACTCTGGAAACACCATATATTTT. Protein: CASSILRDSGNTIYF. Complete variable domain (other parts from reference TRBV19 and TRBJ1-3): DGGITQSPKYLFRKEGQNVTLSCEQNLNHDAMYWYRQDPGQGLRLIYYSQIVNDFQKGDIAEGYSVSREKKESFPLTVTSAQKNPTAFYLCASSILRDSGNTIYFGEGSWLTVV.

Ten or more counts support this clonotype. V usage is TRBV7-6 and J usage is TRBJ2-5, with D perhaps TRBD1 or TRBD2 (5 bases each). This CDR3 has 15 amino acids. Trimming cost V 5 bases and J 5 bases, with 18 bases left between them. In germline, CDR1 is SGHVS, CDR2 FNYEAQ. The CDR3 DNA is TGTGCCAGCAGCCCGGGGCCATTCGACGTCGAGACCCAGTACTTC. Its protein product is CASSPGPFDVETQYF.

This chain uses TRBV19 with TRBJ1-2; TRBD1 matches at 11 bases. Germline V CDR1 and CDR2: LNHDA, SQIVND (reference sequence). The CDR3 totals 16 residues. Trimming cost V 1 base and J 8 bases; bases outside gene matches: 9. The chain's CDR3 is CASSIGTGGRPSGYTF. The CDR3 DNA reads TGTGCCAGTAGTATAGGGACAGGGGGCCGTCCTTCGGGCTACACCTTC. Filled out from reference TRBV19 and TRBJ1-2, the complete variable domain reads DGGITQSPKYLFRKEGQNVTLSCEQNLNHDAMYWYRQDPGQGLRLIYYSQIVNDFQKGDIAEGYSVSREKKESFPLTVTSAQKNPTAFYLCASSIGTGGRPSGYTFGSGTRLTVV.

The V and J genes are TRBV14 and TRBJ2-5; D possibly corresponds to TRBD2 (5 bases). Trimming took off 1 base at V and 6 bases at J, with 15 bases between the two ends. The CDR3 extends over 15 amino acids. Per germline, CDR1 SGHDN and CDR2 FVKESK. CDR3: CASSQGEGLGKTQYF. For the CDR3, the DNA is TGTGCCAGCAGCCAAGGAGAGGGTCTGGGGAAGACCCAGTACTTC.

The table lists this clonotype with a few counts. This chain connects TRBV7-9 to TRBJ2-2, with TRBD1 matching 9 bases. Germline lookup yields CDR1 SEHNR and CDR2 FQNEAQ (reference sequence). The CDR3 has 13 amino acids. The J segment lost 5 bases and the V segment lost 5 bases, leaving 0 bases of the junction unmatched. Here the CDR3 reads CASSGQGTGELFF. The CDR3 DNA reads TGTGCCAGCAGCGGACAGGGGACCGGGGAGCTGTTTTTT.

This chain uses TRBV12-3 or TRBV12-4 with TRBJ2-3; D is undetermined. Trimming stripped 10 bases from V and 8 bases from J, with 13 bases between. The CDR3 has 11 amino acids. The CDR3 DNA reads as TGTGCCACAAACTACGGTGGTACGCAGTATTTT. Translated, it gives CATNYGGTQYF.

V gene TRBV6-6 combines with J gene TRBJ1-5, with 8 bases matching TRBD1. The end of the DNA aligns better with TRBJ2-3, so the J call may be wrong. CDR1 MNHNY and CDR2 SVGAGI come from the germline V gene (reference sequence). CDR3 length equals 16 residues. The CDR3 reads CASSGQGIGMKQPQYF. CDR3 DNA: TGTGCCAGCAGCGGACAGGGAATAGGTATGAAACAGCCCCAGTATTTT.

In this sample, this clonotype turned up a few times. The chain recombines TRBV6-5 with TRBJ1-2; possibly TRBD1 for D (6 bases). This CDR3 spans 15 amino acids. CDR1 and CDR2 (germline): MNHEY, SVGAGI. V was shortened by 0 bases and J by 7 bases, with 15 bases between the two germline ends. The CDR3 DNA sequence: TGTGCCAGCAGTTACTCGAGCTCAGGGGTTGGTGGCTACACCTTC. Protein product: CASSYSSSGVGGYTF.

In its sample, this clonotype was seen a few times. The V and J genes are TRBV12-3 or TRBV12-4 and TRBJ2-2; TRBD1 agrees at 8 bases. This CDR3 contains 15 residues. V lost 1 base and J lost 4; bases outside the gene matches: 2. Written as DNA, the CDR3 is TGTGCCAGCAGTTTAGGACAGGGGTTCACCGGGGAGCTGTTTTTT. Translating it yields CASSLGQGFTGELFF.

J is TRBJ1-1 and V is TRBV6-2 or TRBV6-3; TRBD1 is a possible D gene (6 bases). Per the germline V gene, CDR1 is MNHEY and CDR2 is SVGEGT. Trimming removed 6 bases from V and 4 bases from J, with 21 bases in between. This CDR3 region has 16 residues. CDR3 sequence: CASSLNPYRASTEAFF. The CDR3 DNA reads TGTGCCAGCAGCCTCAACCCCTACAGGGCGAGCACTGAAGCTTTCTTT.